The clone carrying this T cell receptor (beta chain) appeared a single time. The sample belongs to a study of CD8 T cells in Susac syndrome. TCR beta sequencing was performed on blood CD8+ and CD4+ T cells. CD8+ and CD4+ T cells were negatively isolated; TEMRA cells were FACS-enriched. With random hexamers, reverse transcription was performed on about 0.5 to 1 ug of RNA. One entry per CDR3 protein results from TCRdb running MiXCR on the immunoSEQ multiplex PCR reads. The sample includes some 150,000 distinct CDR3 sequences, around 95% of them seen just once. This receptor was taken from a human donor with multiple sclerosis. Input material: CD8+ T cells from PBMCs.

The chain's CDR3 is CASSLVGTGVANTGELFF. The DNA of the CDR3 is TGCGCCAGCAGCTTGGTAGGGACAGGGGTGGCGAACACCGGGGAGCTGTTTTTT. V gene TRBV5-1 combines with J gene TRBJ2-2; 10 bases are a match to TRBD1. V shed 0 bases, J shed 0 bases, and the junction held 5 bases outside the gene matches. The CDR3 has 18 amino acids. Looked up from germline, CDR1 is SGHRS and CDR2 is YFSETQ.